The clone carrying this TCR beta chain has a count of ten or more. Its antigen is not identified. Amplifying from RNA transcripts, the study obtained TCR beta CDR3 regions. HTBI primers were used in a first-round RT-PCR, which preceded a second-round multiplex PCR. TCRdb redid the calling of the multiplex PCR reads with MiXCR, one entry per CDR3 protein. The sample contains about 700,000 distinct CDR3 sequences, around 40% of which appear only once. Trimming removed 2 bases at V and 5 bases at J, with 15 bases between. The CDR3 is 15 residues long. CDR1 and CDR2 from the germline V gene are LNHNV and YYDKDF (reference sequence). This sample is part of a study of Graves' ophthalmopathy and Graves' hyperthyroidism. Overall study context: Before any treatment, peripheral blood was taken at the initial diagnosis.

Findings and caveats of the study: A 13-signature model separated ophthalmopathy from stable hyperthyroidism, just over 85% sensitivity, just over 80% specificity. Thyroid clonotypes that were expanded above 0.001 frequency mostly also appeared in blood.

The chain joins TRBV15 to TRBJ1-1; D is uncertain. The source material was peripheral blood. This TCR came from an adult man with Graves' ophthalmopathy. CDR3 nucleotide sequence: TGTGCCACCAGCAGAACCCACGACTATGATACTGAAGCTTTCTTT. Its translation is CATSRTHDYDTEAFF. Supplemented by reference TRBV15 and TRBJ1-1, the full variable domain reads DAMVIQNPRYQVTQFGKPVTLSCSQTLNHNVMYWYQQKSSQAPKLLFHYYDKDFNNEADTPDNFQSRRPNTSFCFLDIRSPGLGDTAMYLCATSRTHDYDTEAFFGQGTRLTVV.